This T cell receptor (beta chain) was observed in a study of blood T cell repertoires in COVID-19. Overall study: The cDNA or gDNA used as material had been derived from T cells, B-cell-depleted T cells, or PBMCs.

In germline, CDR1 is KGHSY, CDR2 FQNENV. This CDR3 comprises 13 residues. The V and J ends lost 0 bases and 4 bases respectively, with 5 bases between them. Participants were aged roughly 18 to 90 years from 20 to 30 US areas. Participants were placed into cohorts based on the clinical history they reported. Assay used: immunoSEQ multiplex PCR; TCRdb lists only in-frame clones, some missing. The sample consists of 250,000 to 400,000 clones, about nine tenths of them appearing once. The chain has TRBV16 and TRBJ2-3, with no clear D. The receptor was derived from a man in his sixties who had recovered from COVID-19. The sample consisted of PBMCs or T cells enriched from blood (not recorded which). The CDR3 loop is CASSQSRSDTQYF. Here the CDR3 DNA reads TGTGCCAGCAGCCAATCGCGGTCAGATACGCAGTATTTT. The full variable domain, its missing parts supplied by reference TRBV16 and TRBJ2-3, is GEEVAQTPKHLVRGEGQKAKLYCAPIKGHSYVFWYQQVLKNEFKFLISFQNENVFDETGMPKERFSAKCLPNSPCSLEIQATKLEDSAVYFCASSQSRSDTQYFGPGTRLTVL.